The 14 T cell receptor beta chains below come from one sample, sequenced in a study of blood T cells in healthy people across ages. Primers used in a second PCR of about 7 to 12 cycles were a sample-barcoded 5' primer and a J-beta primer mix. TCRdb re-analysed the 5' RACE reads in MiXCR, keeping a single row per CDR3 protein. The repertoire holds about 1.8 million distinct CDR3 sequences, with about 50% as singletons. Specimen: blood. The source is a woman aged 40 to 50 in good health.

This clonotype was recorded a few times. V usage is TRBV7-2 and J usage is TRBJ1-5; D is ambiguous. This CDR3 is built from 16 residues. V was cut by 4 bases and J by 3 bases, with 16 bases left in between. Germline CDR1 reads SGHTA; CDR2 reads FQGNSA. Here the CDR3 DNA reads TGTGCCAGCAGCTCCGAAGGGTCGGGTTTCAATCAGCCCCAGCATTTT. This codes for CASSSEGSGFNQPQHF.

V usage is TRBV7-2 and J usage is TRBJ1-2; D is uncertain. Trimming pared 5 bases from V and 13 bases from J, leaving 14 bases between. In germline, CDR1 is SGHTA, CDR2 FQGNSA. The length of the CDR3 is 11 residues. The CDR3 region is CASSASGEFTF. CDR3 coding DNA: TGTGCCAGCAGCGCTTCCGGGGAGTTCACCTTC.

The chain employs TRBV4-3 and TRBJ2-7; 8 nucleotides match TRBD2. CDR1 is LGHNA, CDR2 YSLEER, per germline. The junction had 12 bases not matched to a gene; V was cut back by 4 bases and J by 1 base. The CDR3 has 17 amino acids. In DNA form, the CDR3 reads TGCGCCAGCAGCCCCCAAAGTGGCGGGGGGCTTTCCTACGAGCAGTACTTC. Translated: CASSPQSGGGLSYEQYF.

V and J are TRBV6-1 and TRBJ2-1, with TRBD1 identical over 7 bases. This CDR3 is 17 amino acids long. CDR1 is MNHNS and CDR2 is SASEGT in the germline V gene. The V gene end was trimmed by 7 bases and the J gene end by 0 bases; junction bases not matched to a gene: 12. In DNA form, the CDR3 reads TGTGCCAGCACCACTCGCTCGACAGGGAGCTCCTACAATGAGCAGTTCTTC. This gives the protein CASTTRSTGSSYNEQFF.

V usage is TRBV9 and J usage is TRBJ1-2; D remains unclear. V lost 2 bases and J 2 bases, leaving 7 bases between the germline ends. This CDR3 comprises 13 residues. Germline V gives CDR1 SGDLS, CDR2 YYNGEE. CDR3 sequence (DNA): TGTGCCAGCAGCGTTTGGGGAAACTATGGCTACACCTTC. Translating it yields CASSVWGNYGYTF.

In DNA, the CDR3 is TGCGCCAGCAGCCTTAGCGTCCGGTCAGTCGACACCGGGGAGCTGTTTTTT. Its translation: CASSLSVRSVDTGELFF. J is TRBJ2-2 and V is TRBV4-3; D is perhaps TRBD2 (5 bases). V was shortened by 4 bases and J by 3 bases, with 18 bases between the two germline ends. The CDR3 totals 17 residues. From germline, CDR1 is LGHNA and CDR2 YSLEER.

In this sample, this clonotype turned up a few times. The V call is TRBV3-1, the J call TRBJ2-6; D unresolved. V was pared by 0 bases and J by 1 base, with 7 bases between. This CDR3 contains 16 residues. The V gene's germline CDR1 is LGHDT and CDR2 YNNKEL (reference sequence). The CDR3 region is CASSQETESGANVLTF. CDR3 coding DNA: TGTGCCAGCAGCCAAGAAACGGAGTCTGGGGCCAACGTCCTGACTTTC.

The V call is TRBV2, the J call TRBJ2-2; TRBD1 matches at 7 bases. From germline, CDR1 is SNHLY and CDR2 FYNNEI. This CDR3 has 15 amino acids. V shed 7 bases and J 1 base; nucleotides not matched to a gene: 6. CDR3 in amino acids: CASKQDRENTGELFF. As DNA, the CDR3 is TGTGCCAGCAAACAAGACAGGGAGAACACCGGGGAGCTGTTTTTT.

The rearrangement links TRBV27 to TRBJ1-5; 7 bases fit TRBD1. After removal of 8 bases from V and 0 bases from J, the junction contained 7 bases not matched to a gene. Germline lookup yields CDR1 MNHEY and CDR2 SMNVEV (reference sequence). This CDR3 has 15 amino acids. The CDR3 here is CASQPTGASNQPQHF. CDR3 in DNA: TGTGCCAGCCAACCTACAGGGGCTAGCAATCAGCCCCAGCATTTT.

This chain uses TRBV3-1 with TRBJ2-3; D gene uncertain. Germline V gene sequence: CDR1 LGHDT, CDR2 YNNKEL (reference sequence). Trimming took 6 bases from V and 6 from J, leaving 10 bases between them. The CDR3 consists of 12 residues. CDR3 sequence (DNA): TGTGCCAGCAGTTCCCCATGGGATACGCAGTATTTT. Translation: CASSSPWDTQYF.

This clonotype came up a few times. V gene TRBV12-3 or TRBV12-4 combines with J gene TRBJ2-1; 9 bases line up with TRBD1. V shed 8 bases, J shed 8 bases, and the junction held 13 bases outside the gene matches. CDR3 length equals 15 residues. CDR3 nucleotide sequence: TGTGCCAGCGCCCGATCCGGGACAGGGATTGATGAGCAGTTCTTC. This sequence encodes CASARSGTGIDEQFF.

This clonotype was picked up a small number of times. The chain links TRBV28 to TRBJ2-7; D is undetermined. Trimming removed 6 bases at V and 3 bases at J, with 18 bases between. CDR1 is MDHEN, CDR2 SYDVKM, per germline. This CDR3 spans 15 amino acids. In DNA, the CDR3 is TGTGCCAGCAGCCAAATTATGGTTCAGATCTACGAGCAGTACTTC. Translating gives CASSQIMVQIYEQYF.

This clonotype has only a few counts. The chain couples TRBV28 to TRBJ1-2; D unclear. Germline assignment: CDR1 MDHEN and CDR2 SYDVKM. The CDR3 consists of 12 residues. Trimming took off 6 bases at V and 5 bases at J, with 10 bases between the two ends. CDR3 sequence (DNA): TGTGCCAGCAGGGTAGTGGGGTATGGCTACACCTTC. This sequence encodes CASRVVGYGYTF.

This chain links TRBV5-1 with TRBJ2-1, with TRBD1 matching over 9 bases. Trimming took 0 bases from V and 8 from J; bases not matched to a gene: 6. The length of the CDR3 is 15 residues. CDR1 is SGHRS and CDR2 is YFSETQ in the germline V gene. CDR3 nucleotide sequence: TGCGCCAGCAGCTTGGAGGGACAGGGTGTTCATGAGCAGTTCTTC. Protein product: CASSLEGQGVHEQFF.